The rows below give T cell receptor beta chains drawn from one sample of a study of blood T cells in healthy people across ages. In TCRdb, the 5' RACE reads were re-called with MiXCR into one record per CDR3 protein. The sample holds 600,000 or so distinct CDR3 sequences, around half seen once. Input material: blood. These receptors all stem from a man at least 80 years old in good health. The CDR3 runs from the conserved cysteine through the conserved F or W. A D gene is named only where the DNA matches it firmly. Size is omitted from some rows. Given values are once, few, many or a class for expanded clones.

CDR3	DNA	J	D	size	V
CSAQGQGNYEQYF	TGCAGTGCCCAGGGACAGGGAAATTACGAGCAGTACTTC	TRBJ2-7	TRBD1	NA	TRBV20-1
CATRSDRYEQYF	TGTGCCACGAGGTCTGATCGCTACGAGCAGTACTTC	TRBJ2-7	NA	NA	TRBV10-3
CASSESHEQYF	TGCGCCAGCAGTGAGTCCCACGAGCAGTACTTC	TRBJ2-7	NA	few	TRBV10-1
CASSSNRGLNNEQFF	TGTGCCAGCAGCTCGAACAGGGGACTGAACAATGAGCAGTTCTTC	TRBJ2-1	NA	many	TRBV7-9
CSARQDRGVIREQYF	TGCAGTGCTAGGCAGGACAGGGGAGTAATACGTGAGCAGTACTTC	TRBJ2-7	TRBD1	NA	TRBV20-1
CASATERYNSPLHF	TGTGCCAGTGCGACAGAACGATATAATTCACCCCTCCACTTT	TRBJ1-6	NA	NA	TRBV6-5
CASSEWAVGGGRSFF	TGTGCCAGCAGTGAATGGGCGGTAGGAGGAGGGAGGTCTTTCTTT	TRBJ1-1	NA	NA	TRBV25-1
CAIGQQETQYF	TGTGCCATCGGTCAACAAGAGACCCAGTACTTC	TRBJ2-5	NA	NA	TRBV6-5
CASSTGQTNEQFF	TGCGCCAGCAGTACGGGACAGACTAATGAGCAGTTCTTC	TRBJ2-1	TRBD1	NA	TRBV5-1
CSTNKGGLKTQYF	TGCAGTACGAATAAAGGGGGGCTGAAGACCCAGTACTTC	TRBJ2-5	NA	NA	TRBV20-1
CAGSRPGQGGSPLHF	TGTGCCGGCAGTCGGCCGGGACAGGGTGGTTCACCCCTCCACTTT	TRBJ1-6	TRBD1	NA	TRBV6-5
CASNPTGFTGELFF	TGTGCCAGCAACCCGACAGGGTTCACCGGGGAGCTGTTTTTT	TRBJ2-2	TRBD1	NA	TRBV12-3/TRBV12-4
CATSDPNFRTGEQLFF	TGTGCCACCAGTGATCCGAATTTCCGGACAGGGGAACAGCTGTTTTTT	TRBJ2-2	TRBD1	few	TRBV24-1
CASSLSGDGTDTQYF	TGTGCCAGCAGTTTATCCGGGGATGGGACAGATACGCAGTATTTT	TRBJ2-3	NA	few	TRBV12-3/TRBV12-4
CASSRATGTGGYEQYF	TGCGCCAGCAGCCGGGCCACCGGGACAGGGGGTTACGAGCAGTACTTC	TRBJ2-7	TRBD1	NA	TRBV4-3
CSARDRPSAGNIQYF	TGCAGTGCTAGAGATAGACCCTCCGCCGGGAACATTCAGTACTTC	TRBJ2-4	NA	NA	TRBV20-1
CAISEGQGNEKLFF	TGTGCCATCAGTGAAGGACAGGGCAATGAAAAACTGTTTTTT	TRBJ1-4	TRBD1	NA	TRBV10-3
CAISDNSAYEQYF	TGTGCCATCAGTGATAACAGTGCCTACGAGCAGTACTTC	TRBJ2-7	NA	NA	TRBV10-3
CASSRTAIDGYTF	TGTGCCAGCAGCCGGACGGCTATAGATGGCTACACCTTC	TRBJ1-2	NA	NA	TRBV5-6
CSASGRQEGYEQYF	TGCAGTGCTAGTGGCAGACAGGAGGGCTACGAGCAGTACTTC	TRBJ2-7	NA	few	TRBV20-1
CASSHLDRREEQYF	TGTGCCAGCAGTCACCTAGACAGGAGAGAAGAGCAGTACTTC	TRBJ2-7	NA	NA	TRBV6-2/TRBV6-3
CASSLAGTGLRNEQFF	TGTGCCAGCAGCTTAGCTGGGACAGGGCTGCGGAATGAGCAGTTCTTC	TRBJ2-1	TRBD1	NA	TRBV11-2